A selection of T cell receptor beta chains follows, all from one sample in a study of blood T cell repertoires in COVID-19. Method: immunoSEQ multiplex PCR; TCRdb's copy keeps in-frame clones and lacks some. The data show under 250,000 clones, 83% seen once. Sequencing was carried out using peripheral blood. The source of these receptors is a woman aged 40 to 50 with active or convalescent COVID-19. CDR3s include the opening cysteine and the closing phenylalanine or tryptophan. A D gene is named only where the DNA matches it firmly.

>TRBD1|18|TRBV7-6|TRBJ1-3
CAFTTSSTGALQRNTIYF
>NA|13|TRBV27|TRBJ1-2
CASSPTQNYGYTF
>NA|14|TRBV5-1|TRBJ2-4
CASSLIGIANIQYF
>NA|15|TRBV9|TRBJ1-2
CASSVAPGEGDGYTF
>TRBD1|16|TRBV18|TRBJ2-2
CASSHSGTGASGELFF
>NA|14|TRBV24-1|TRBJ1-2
CATSDWQVNYGYTF
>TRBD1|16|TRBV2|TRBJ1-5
CASALTGDYSNQPQHF
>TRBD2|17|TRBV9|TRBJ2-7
CASSVGSAGAGAYEQYF
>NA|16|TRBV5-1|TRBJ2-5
CASSLDPVGVQETQYF
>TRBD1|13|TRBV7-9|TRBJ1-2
CASSLKDRDGYTF
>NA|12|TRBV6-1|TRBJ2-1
CASSESAREQFF
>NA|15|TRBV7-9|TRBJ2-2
CASRSVASNTGELFF
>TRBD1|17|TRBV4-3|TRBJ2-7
CASSQDTLGQGAEEQYF
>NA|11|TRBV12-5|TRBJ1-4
CASGNIEKLFF
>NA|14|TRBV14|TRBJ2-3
CASSSGTSTDTQYF
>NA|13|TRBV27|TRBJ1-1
CASSARGRTEAFF
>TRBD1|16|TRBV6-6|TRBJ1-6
CASSYTMGQPKVALHF
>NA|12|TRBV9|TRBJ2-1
CASSARLHEQFF
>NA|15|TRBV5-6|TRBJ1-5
CASSRRSVINQPQHF
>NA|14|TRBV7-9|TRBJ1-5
CASSGLQFNQPQHF
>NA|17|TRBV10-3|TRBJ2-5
CAISDARPGTSQETQYF
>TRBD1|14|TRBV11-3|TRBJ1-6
CASSLGQGNSPLHF
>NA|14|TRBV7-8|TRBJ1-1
CASSLQGYSGEAFF
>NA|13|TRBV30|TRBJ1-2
CAWSVRQAGGYTF
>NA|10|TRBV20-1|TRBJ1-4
CSARFEKLFF
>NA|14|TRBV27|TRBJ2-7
CASRLGVSSYEQYF
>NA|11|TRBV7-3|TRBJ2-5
CASSQGGTQYF
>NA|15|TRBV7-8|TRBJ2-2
CASSPYRVSTGELFF
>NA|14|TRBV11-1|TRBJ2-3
CASTSRLSTDTQYF
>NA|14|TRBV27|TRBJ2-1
CASRPLGPYNEQFF
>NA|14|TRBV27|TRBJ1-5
CASSSGQGRQPQHF
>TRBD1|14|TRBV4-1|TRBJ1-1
CASSQDLSGGRTFF
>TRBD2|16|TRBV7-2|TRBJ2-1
CASRSITSGGYNEQFF
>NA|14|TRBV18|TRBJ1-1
CASSHEQIDTEAFF
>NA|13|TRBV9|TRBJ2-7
CASSVSGMDEQYF
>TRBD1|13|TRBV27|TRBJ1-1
CASTNRGTEEAFF
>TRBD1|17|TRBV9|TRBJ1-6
CASSPVDLDRAYSPLHF
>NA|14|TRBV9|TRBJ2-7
CASSVGAPAYEQYF
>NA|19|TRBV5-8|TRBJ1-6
CASSFLPGLLLGHNSPLHF
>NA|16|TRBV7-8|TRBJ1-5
CASSLFSGGRNQPQHF
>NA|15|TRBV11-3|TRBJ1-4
CASSLGDSANEKLFF
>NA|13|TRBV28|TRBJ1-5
CASSLDSNQPQHF